These 2 T cell receptor beta chains were sequenced from one sample in a study of cytomegalovirus exposure and HLA in healthy donors (dated by TCRdb to 2017 to 2019). Library generation was performed with the immunoSEQ multiplex PCR assay. The multiplex PCR relied on a mix of 60 forward primers for TCR Vbeta segments and 13 reverse primers for TCR Jbeta segments. TCRdb holds this immuneACCESS table with in-frame rearrangements only. Some clones are missing; in checked studies, unresolved V genes explain under half, and the rest has no known cause. For this sample the table gives over 100,000 clones, of which roughly 78% were detected only once. Together, the top ten hold 4.2% of the sample. Input material: PBMCs. The receptors were sampled from a man aged 50-60 years in good health and CMV-seropositive.

V usage is TRBV6-1 and J usage is TRBJ2-3, with D perhaps TRBD1 (5 bases). Deletions cut 3 bases from V and 3 bases from J, with 19 bases between. The CDR3 sequence is 17 residues long. Germline-derived CDR1 and CDR2 are MNHNS and SASEGT. CDR3 residues: CASSDPRGSAVTDTQYF. The CDR3 DNA reads as TGTGCCAGCAGTGACCCTAGGGGCAGCGCAGTTACAGATACGCAGTATTTT.

This sequence joins TRBV29-1 and TRBJ1-2; 11 bases map to TRBD1. This CDR3 spans 15 amino acids. V lost 4 bases and J lost 7; bases outside the gene matches: 11. CDR1 and CDR2 from the germline V gene are SQVTM and ANQGSEA. CDR3 region: CSVALGTGGGCGYTF. As DNA, the CDR3 is TGCAGCGTTGCTCTTGGGACAGGGGGGGGATGTGGCTACACCTTC. The full variable domain, in which reference TRBV29-1 and TRBJ1-2 provide the parts outside the CDR3, is SAVISQKPSRDICQRGTSLTIQCQVDSQVTMMFWYRQQPGQSLTLIATANQGSEATYESGFVIDKFPISRPNLTFSTLTVSNMSPEDSSIYLCSVALGTGGGCGYTFGSGTRLTVV.